The source of this T cell receptor (beta chain) is a study of regulatory T cells in long-lasting Graves disease. Broader study findings: Persistent Graves' patients showed reduced TCR diversity versus newly diagnosed patients. Persistent disease was associated with favored TRBV28 usage and with favored use of TRBJ1-2 and TRBJ2-5.

Germline values: CDR1 MNHNS, CDR2 SASEGT. Between the trimmed V and J ends, which lost 6 bases and 4 bases, there was a span of 12 bases. This CDR3 is built from 14 residues. Arm-PCR of CDR3 regions and iRepertoire HTBI primers were the basis on which TCR beta libraries were built. TCRdb fed the multiplex PCR reads into MiXCR, producing one record per CDR3 protein. The sample lists a few hundred thousand distinct CDR3 sequences; 22% were seen once. Turning to this clonotype: Its antigen is as yet unknown.

Time point given: persistent/refractory GD, antithyroid drugs over 5 years with positive TRAb. TCR sequences were obtained from RNA taken from PBMCs. It was American Thyroid Association guidelines that determined Graves' disease diagnosis. The sample here was peripheral blood mononuclear cells (PBMCs), taken when the disease was refractory, from a patient treated with antithyroid drugs. V and J are TRBV6-1 and TRBJ1-4; perhaps TRBD1 as D (6 bases). This TCR was recovered from a female donor with Graves disease. CDR3: CASSDRPFNEKLFF. DNA of the CDR3: TGTGCCAGCAGCGACAGGCCATTTAATGAAAAACTGTTTTTT.